This T cell receptor (beta chain) was captured in a study of immune heterogeneity within non-small cell lung tumors. The study, taken as a whole, reports: Largely distinct from one individual patient to the next were the high-frequency T-cell receptor beta clonotypes.

Turning to this clonotype: Antigen specificity is unknown.

Germline assignment: CDR1 SGHTA and CDR2 FQGTGA. V lost 0 bases, J lost 8 bases, and 6 bases stayed unmatched. The CDR3 is made up of 15 amino acids. For the TCR beta CDR3, multiplex PCR with 32 V and 13 J primers performed the amplification. TCRdb reprocessed the multiplex PCR reads via MiXCR and lists one record per CDR3 protein. The profile shows around 2,500 distinct CDR3 sequences, 51% of them singletons. Each sample used roughly 600 ng of genomic DNA from bulk tumor tissue. Several biopsies were spaced far apart within each primary tumor and obtained as surgery took place. Their non-small cell lung cancer was newly diagnosed and untreated, and the patients underwent curative surgery. Donors were newly diagnosed non-small cell lung cancer patients having surgery with curative intent.

The gene calls are TRBV7-3 and TRBJ2-1; 8 bases line up with TRBD2. Sequenced sample: lung tumor tissue. This TCR was sampled from a man between 50 and 59 years old with non-small cell lung cancer. As DNA, the CDR3 is TGTGCCAGCAGCTTAACGGCGGGAGGTGGGGATGAGCAGTTCTTC. This gives the protein CASSLTAGGGDEQFF.